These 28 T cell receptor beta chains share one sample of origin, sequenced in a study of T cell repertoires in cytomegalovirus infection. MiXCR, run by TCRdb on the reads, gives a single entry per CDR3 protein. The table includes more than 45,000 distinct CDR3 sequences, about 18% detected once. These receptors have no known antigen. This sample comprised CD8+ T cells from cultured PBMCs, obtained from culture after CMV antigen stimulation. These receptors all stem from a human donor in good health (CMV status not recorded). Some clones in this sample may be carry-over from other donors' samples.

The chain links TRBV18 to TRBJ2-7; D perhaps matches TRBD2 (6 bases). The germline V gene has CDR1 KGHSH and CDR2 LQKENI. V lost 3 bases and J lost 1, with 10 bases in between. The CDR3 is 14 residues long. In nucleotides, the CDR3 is TGTGCCAGCTCACCGCGAGGGACTTCCTACGAGCAGTACTTC. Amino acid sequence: CASSPRGTSYEQYF.

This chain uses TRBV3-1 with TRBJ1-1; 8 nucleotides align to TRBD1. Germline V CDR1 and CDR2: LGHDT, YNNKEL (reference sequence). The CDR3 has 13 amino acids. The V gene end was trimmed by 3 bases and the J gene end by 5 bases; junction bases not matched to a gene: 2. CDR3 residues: CASSQTGETEAFF. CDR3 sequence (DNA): TGTGCCAGCAGCCAGACAGGGGAAACTGAAGCTTTCTTT.

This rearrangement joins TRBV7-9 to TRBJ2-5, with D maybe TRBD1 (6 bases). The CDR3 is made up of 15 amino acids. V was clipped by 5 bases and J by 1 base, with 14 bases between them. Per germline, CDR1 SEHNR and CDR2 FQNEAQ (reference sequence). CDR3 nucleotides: TGTGCCAGCAGCCCAACCGGGACACTCCAAGAGACCCAGTACTTC. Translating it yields CASSPTGTLQETQYF.

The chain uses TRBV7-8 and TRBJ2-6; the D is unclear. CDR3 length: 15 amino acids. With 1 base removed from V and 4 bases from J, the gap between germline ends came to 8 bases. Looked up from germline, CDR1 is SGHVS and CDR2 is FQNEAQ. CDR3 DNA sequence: TGTGCCAGCAGCTTAGGAATTGGCGGGGCCAACGTCCTGACTTTC. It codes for CASSLGIGGANVLTF.

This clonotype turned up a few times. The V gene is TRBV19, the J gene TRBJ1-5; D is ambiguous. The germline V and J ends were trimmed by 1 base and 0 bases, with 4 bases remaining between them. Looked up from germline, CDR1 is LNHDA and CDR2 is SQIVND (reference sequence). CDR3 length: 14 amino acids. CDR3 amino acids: CASSIAYSNQPQHF. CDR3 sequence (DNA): TGTGCCAGTAGTATAGCCTATAGCAATCAGCCCCAGCATTTT.

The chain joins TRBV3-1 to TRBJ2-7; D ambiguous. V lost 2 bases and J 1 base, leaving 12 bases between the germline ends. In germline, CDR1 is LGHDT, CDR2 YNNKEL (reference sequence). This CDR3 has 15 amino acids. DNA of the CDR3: TGTGCCAGCAGCCAAACGTACCCCGTATCCTACGAGCAGTACTTC. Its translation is CASSQTYPVSYEQYF.

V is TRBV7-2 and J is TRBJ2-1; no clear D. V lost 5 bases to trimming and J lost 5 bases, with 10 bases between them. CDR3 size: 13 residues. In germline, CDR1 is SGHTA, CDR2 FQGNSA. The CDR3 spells CASSLFSNNEQFF. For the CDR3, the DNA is TGTGCCAGCAGCCTCTTCTCAAACAATGAGCAGTTCTTC.

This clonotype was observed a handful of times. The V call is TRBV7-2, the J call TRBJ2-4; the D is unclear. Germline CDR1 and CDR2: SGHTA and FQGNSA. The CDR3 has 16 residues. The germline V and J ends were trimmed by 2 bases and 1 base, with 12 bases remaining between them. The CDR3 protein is CASSLSRVSAKNIQYF. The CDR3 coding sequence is TGTGCCAGCAGCTTATCACGGGTTTCGGCCAAAAACATTCAGTACTTC.

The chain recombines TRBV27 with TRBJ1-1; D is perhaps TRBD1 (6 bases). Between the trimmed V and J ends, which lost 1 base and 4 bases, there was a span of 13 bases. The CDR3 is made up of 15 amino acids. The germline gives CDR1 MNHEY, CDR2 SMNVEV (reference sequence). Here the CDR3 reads CASSLYTGSGTEAFF. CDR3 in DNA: TGTGCCAGCAGTTTATATACAGGGTCGGGCACTGAAGCTTTCTTT.

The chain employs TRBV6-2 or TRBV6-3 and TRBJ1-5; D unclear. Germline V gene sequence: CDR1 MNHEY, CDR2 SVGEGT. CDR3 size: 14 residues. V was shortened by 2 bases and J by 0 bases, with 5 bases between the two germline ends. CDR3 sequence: CASSYTNSNQPQHF. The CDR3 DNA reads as TGTGCCAGCAGTTACACGAATAGCAATCAGCCCCAGCATTTT.

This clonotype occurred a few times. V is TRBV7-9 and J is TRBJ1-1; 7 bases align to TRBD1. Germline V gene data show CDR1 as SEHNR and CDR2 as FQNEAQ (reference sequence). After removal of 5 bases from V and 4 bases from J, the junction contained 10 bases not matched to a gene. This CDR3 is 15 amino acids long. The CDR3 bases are TGTGCCAGCAGCCCGGCAGGGGGGAGAGGCACTGAAGCTTTCTTT. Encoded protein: CASSPAGGRGTEAFF.

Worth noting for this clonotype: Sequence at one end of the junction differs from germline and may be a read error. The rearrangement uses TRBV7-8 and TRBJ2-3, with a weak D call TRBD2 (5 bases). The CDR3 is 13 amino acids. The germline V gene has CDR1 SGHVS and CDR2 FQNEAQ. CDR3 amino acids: CASSVALRDTQYF. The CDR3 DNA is TGTGCCAGCAGCGTAGCGTTAAGGGATACGCAGTATTTT.

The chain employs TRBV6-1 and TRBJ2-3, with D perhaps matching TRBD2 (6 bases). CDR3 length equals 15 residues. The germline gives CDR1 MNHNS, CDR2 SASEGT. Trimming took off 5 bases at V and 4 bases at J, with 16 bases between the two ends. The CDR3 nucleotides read TGTGCCAGCAGTCTTCGGGGACTTCCAGCAGATACGCAGTATTTT. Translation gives CASSLRGLPADTQYF.

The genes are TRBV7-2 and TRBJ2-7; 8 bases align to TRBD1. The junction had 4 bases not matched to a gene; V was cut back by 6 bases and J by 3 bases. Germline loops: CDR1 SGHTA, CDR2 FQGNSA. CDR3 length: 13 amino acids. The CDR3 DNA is TGTGCCAGCAGTATCGGACAGGGCTACGAGCAGTACTTC. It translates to CASSIGQGYEQYF.

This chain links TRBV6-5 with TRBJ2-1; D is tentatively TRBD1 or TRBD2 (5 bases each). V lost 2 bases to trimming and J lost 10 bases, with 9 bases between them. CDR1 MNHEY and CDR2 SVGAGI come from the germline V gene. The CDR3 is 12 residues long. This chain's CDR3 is CASSYPGTEQFF. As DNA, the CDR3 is TGTGCCAGCAGTTACCCCGGGACCGAGCAGTTCTTC.

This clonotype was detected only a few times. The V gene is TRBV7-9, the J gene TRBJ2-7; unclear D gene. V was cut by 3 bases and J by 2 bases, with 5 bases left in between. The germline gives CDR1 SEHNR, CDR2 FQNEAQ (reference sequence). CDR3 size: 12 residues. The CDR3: CASSFTPYEQYF. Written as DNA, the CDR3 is TGTGCCAGCAGCTTCACACCCTACGAGCAGTACTTC.

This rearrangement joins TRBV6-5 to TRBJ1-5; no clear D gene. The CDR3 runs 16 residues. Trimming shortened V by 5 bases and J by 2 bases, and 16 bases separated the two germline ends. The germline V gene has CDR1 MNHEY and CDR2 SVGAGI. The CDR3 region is CASSASHPRGNQPQHF. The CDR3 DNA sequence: TGTGCCAGCAGTGCCAGCCATCCTAGGGGCAATCAGCCCCAGCATTTT.

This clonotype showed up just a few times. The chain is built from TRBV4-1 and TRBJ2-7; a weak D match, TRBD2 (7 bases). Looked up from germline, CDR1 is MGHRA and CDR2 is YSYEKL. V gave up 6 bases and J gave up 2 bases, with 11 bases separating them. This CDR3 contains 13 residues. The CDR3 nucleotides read TGCGCCAGCAGTCAGGGGACTACCTACGAGCAGTACTTC. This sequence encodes CASSQGTTYEQYF.

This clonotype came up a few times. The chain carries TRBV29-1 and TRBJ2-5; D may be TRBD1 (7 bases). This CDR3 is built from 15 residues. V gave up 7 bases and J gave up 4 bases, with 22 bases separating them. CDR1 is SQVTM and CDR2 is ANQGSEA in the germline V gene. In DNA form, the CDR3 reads TGCAGCGCCGCAGGGGGGCACGCGTCCACAGAGACCCAGTACTTC. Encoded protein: CSAAGGHASTETQYF.

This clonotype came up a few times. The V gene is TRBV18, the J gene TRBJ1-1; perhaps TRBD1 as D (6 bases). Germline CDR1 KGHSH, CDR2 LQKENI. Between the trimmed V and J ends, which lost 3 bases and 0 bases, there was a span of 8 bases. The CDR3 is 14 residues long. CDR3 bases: TGTGCCAGCTCACCGGACAGATTGAACACTGAAGCTTTCTTT. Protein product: CASSPDRLNTEAFF.

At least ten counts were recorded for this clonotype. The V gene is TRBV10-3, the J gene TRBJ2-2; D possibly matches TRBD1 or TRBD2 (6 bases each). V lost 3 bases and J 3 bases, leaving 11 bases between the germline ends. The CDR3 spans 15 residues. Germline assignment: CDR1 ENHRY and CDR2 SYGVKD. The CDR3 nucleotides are TGTGCCATCAGTGATAAGGGGGACTACACCGGGGAGCTGTTTTTT. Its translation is CAISDKGDYTGELFF.

The CDR3 coding sequence is TGTGCCAGCAGTTCCTTTGACCGGGAGATAACTGAAGCTTTCTTT. Translated: CASSSFDREITEAFF. This chain joins TRBV6-5 and TRBJ1-1; D uncertain. The germline V gene encodes CDR1 MNHEY and CDR2 SVGAGI. Trimming shortened V by 4 bases and J by 5 bases, and 17 bases separated the two germline ends. CDR3 length equals 15 residues.

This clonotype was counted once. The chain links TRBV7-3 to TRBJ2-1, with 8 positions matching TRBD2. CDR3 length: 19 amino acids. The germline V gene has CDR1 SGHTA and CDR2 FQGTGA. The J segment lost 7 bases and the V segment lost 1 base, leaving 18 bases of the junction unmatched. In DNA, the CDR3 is TGTGCCAGCAGCTTAAGGCGGATCGGGGGGGCCCTATCTGGTAATGAGCAGTTCTTC. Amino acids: CASSLRRIGGALSGNEQFF.

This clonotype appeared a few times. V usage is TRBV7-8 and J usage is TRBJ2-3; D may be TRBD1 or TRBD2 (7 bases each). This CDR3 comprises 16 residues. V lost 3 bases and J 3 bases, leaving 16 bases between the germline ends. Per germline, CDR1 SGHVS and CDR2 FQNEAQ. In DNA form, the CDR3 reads TGTGCCAGCAGCTTGCTAGACAGGGAGGGGACAGATACGCAGTATTTT. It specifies CASSLLDREGTDTQYF.

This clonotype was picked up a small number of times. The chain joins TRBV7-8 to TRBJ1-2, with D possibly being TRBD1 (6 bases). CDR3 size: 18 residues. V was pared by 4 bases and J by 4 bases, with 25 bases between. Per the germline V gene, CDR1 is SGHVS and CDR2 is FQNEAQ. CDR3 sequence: CASSSNKGTDRLSYGYTF. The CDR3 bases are TGTGCCAGCAGCTCGAACAAGGGAACCGACAGGTTAAGCTATGGCTACACCTTC.

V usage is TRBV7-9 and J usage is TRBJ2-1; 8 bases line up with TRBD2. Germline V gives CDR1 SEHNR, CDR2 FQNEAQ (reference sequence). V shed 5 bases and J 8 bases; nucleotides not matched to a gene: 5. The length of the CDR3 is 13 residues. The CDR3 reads CASSRAGEDEQFF. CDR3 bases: TGTGCCAGCAGCAGAGCGGGGGAGGATGAGCAGTTCTTC.

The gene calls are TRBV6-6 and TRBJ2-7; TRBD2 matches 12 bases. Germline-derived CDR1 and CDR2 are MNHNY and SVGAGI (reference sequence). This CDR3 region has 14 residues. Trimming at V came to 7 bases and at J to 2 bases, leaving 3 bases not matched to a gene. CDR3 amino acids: CASIWTSGTYEQYF. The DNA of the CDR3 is TGTGCCAGCATCTGGACTAGCGGGACCTACGAGCAGTACTTC.

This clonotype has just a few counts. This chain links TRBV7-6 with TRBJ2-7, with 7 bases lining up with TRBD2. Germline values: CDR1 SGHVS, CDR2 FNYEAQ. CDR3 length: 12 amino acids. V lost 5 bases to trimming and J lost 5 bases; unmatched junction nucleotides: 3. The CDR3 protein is CASSGLVHEQYF. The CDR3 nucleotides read TGTGCCAGCAGCGGACTAGTCCACGAGCAGTACTTC.